The 7 T cell receptor beta chains below all came from one sample that was sequenced in a study of T cell repertoires in cytomegalovirus infection. TCRdb used MiXCR to reprocess the reads, holding one entry per CDR3 protein. The table shows hundreds of thousands of distinct CDR3 sequences, with more than 40% occurring only once. These receptors' targets are unknown. The material was cultured PBMCs, obtained from culture after CMV antigen stimulation. These receptors were taken from a human donor in good health (CMV status not recorded). Some clones in this sample may be carry-over from other donors' samples.

This clonotype has a handful of counts. The chain employs TRBV7-2 and TRBJ2-1; D unclear. The germline V and J ends were trimmed by 4 bases and 5 bases, with 12 bases remaining between them. This CDR3 is 14 amino acids long. Looked up from germline, CDR1 is SGHTA and CDR2 is FQGNSA. DNA for the CDR3: TGTGCCAGCAGCTCAGTTGCAGCAAACAATGAGCAGTTCTTC. As protein: CASSSVAANNEQFF.

The rearrangement links TRBV20-1 to TRBJ2-7, with D tentatively TRBD1 or TRBD2 (5 bases each). Germline CDR1 reads DFQATT; CDR2 reads SNEGSKA (reference sequence). Trimming stripped 6 bases from V and 2 bases from J, with 17 bases between. The CDR3 is 14 residues long. For the CDR3, the DNA is TGCAGTGCCCGGGGCAGGACCCTGGCCTACGAGCAGTACTTC. Protein: CSARGRTLAYEQYF.

This clonotype was seen once. The rearrangement uses TRBV5-1 and TRBJ1-1; D gene unclear. This CDR3 is built from 14 residues. Per the germline V gene, CDR1 is SGHRS and CDR2 is YFSETQ. V was shortened by 4 bases and J by 5 bases, with 15 bases between the two germline ends. Here the CDR3 DNA reads TGCGCCAGCAGCCCCACTTTGTCCGGAACTGAAGCTTTCTTT. Translation gives CASSPTLSGTEAFF. The whole variable domain, remainder taken from reference TRBV5-1 and TRBJ1-1, is KAGVTQTPRYLIKTRGQQVTLSCSPISGHRSVSWYQQTPGQGLQFLFEYFSETQRNKGNFPGRFSGRQFSNSRSEMNVSTLELGDSALYLCASSPTLSGTEAFFGQGTRLTVV.

V gene TRBV7-8 combines with J gene TRBJ2-2, with D unresolved. The length of the CDR3 is 14 residues. Germline CDR1 and CDR2: SGHVS and FQNEAQ. V was clipped by 4 bases and J by 5 bases, with 11 bases between them. CDR3 in DNA: TGTGCCAGCAGCTCCCTTACTGATACCGGGGAGCTGTTTTTT. Amino acids: CASSSLTDTGELFF.

This sequence joins TRBV2 and TRBJ2-1; a weak D match, TRBD2 (7 bases). V gave up 5 bases and J gave up 0 bases, with 20 bases separating them. The CDR3 totals 18 residues. Germline lookup yields CDR1 SNHLY and CDR2 FYNNEI. The CDR3 sequence is CASSPGLGGVGSYNEQFF. CDR3 coding DNA: TGTGCCAGCAGTCCTGGACTAGGGGGGGTGGGCTCCTACAATGAGCAGTTCTTC. Together with reference TRBV2 and TRBJ2-1, the CDR3 gives the full variable domain: EPEVTQTPSHQVTQMGQEVILRCVPISNHLYFYWYRQILGQKVEFLVSFYNNEISEKSEIFDDQFSVERPDGSNFTLKIRSTKLEDSAMYFCASSPGLGGVGSYNEQFFGPGTRLTVL.

The CDR3 sequence: CATSDSGRGAQETQYF. The CDR3 coding sequence is TGTGCCACCAGTGATTCGGGCCGGGGGGCCCAAGAGACCCAGTACTTC. The rearrangement joins TRBV24-1 to TRBJ2-5; a weak D match, TRBD2 (7 bases). In germline, CDR1 is KGHDR, CDR2 SFDVKD. The ends were cut back, 2 bases at V and 1 base at J, with 13 bases in the middle. This CDR3 contains 16 residues.

This clonotype was counted between two and nine times. This chain links TRBV7-6 with TRBJ2-3; possibly TRBD2 for D (5 bases). The CDR3 runs 15 residues. From germline, CDR1 is SGHVS and CDR2 FNYEAQ. The ends were cut back, 1 base at V and 2 bases at J, with 10 bases in the middle. The CDR3 spells CASSLGGSPTDTQYF. The CDR3 DNA reads as TGTGCCAGCAGCTTAGGTGGGAGCCCCACAGATACGCAGTATTTT.